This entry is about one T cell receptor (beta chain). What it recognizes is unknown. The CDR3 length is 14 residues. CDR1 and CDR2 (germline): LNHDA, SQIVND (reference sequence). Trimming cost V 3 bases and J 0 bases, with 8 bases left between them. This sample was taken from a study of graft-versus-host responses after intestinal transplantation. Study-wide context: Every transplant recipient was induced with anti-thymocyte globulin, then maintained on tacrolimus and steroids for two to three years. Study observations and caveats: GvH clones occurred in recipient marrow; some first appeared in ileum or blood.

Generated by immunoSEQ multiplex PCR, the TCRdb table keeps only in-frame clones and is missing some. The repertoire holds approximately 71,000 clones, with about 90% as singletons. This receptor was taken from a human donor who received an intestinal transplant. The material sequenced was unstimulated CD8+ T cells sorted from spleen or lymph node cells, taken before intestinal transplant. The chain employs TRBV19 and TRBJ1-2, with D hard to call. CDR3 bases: TGTGCCAGTAGTATGGGAGGGTCTAACTATGGCTACACCTTC. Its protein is CASSMGGSNYGYTF. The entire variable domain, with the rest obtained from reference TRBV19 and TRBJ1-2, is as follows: DGGITQSPKYLFRKEGQNVTLSCEQNLNHDAMYWYRQDPGQGLRLIYYSQIVNDFQKGDIAEGYSVSREKKESFPLTVTSAQKNPTAFYLCASSMGGSNYGYTFGSGTRLTVV.